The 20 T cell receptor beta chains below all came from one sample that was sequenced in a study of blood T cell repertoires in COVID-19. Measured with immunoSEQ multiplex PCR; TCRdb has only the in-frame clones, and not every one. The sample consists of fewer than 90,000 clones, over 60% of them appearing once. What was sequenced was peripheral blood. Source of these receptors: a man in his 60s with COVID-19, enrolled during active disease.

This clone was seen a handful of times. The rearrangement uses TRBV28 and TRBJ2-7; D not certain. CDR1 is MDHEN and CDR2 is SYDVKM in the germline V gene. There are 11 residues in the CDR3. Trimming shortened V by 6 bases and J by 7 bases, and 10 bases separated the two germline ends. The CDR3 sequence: CASSQYYEQYF. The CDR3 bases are TGTGCCAGCAGCCAATACTATGAGCAGTACTTC.

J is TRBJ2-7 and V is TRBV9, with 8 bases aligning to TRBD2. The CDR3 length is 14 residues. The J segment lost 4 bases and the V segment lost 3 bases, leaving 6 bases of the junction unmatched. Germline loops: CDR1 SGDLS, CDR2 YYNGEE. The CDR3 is CASSEGLVSYEQYF. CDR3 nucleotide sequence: TGTGCCAGCAGCGAGGGACTAGTCTCTTACGAGCAGTACTTC.

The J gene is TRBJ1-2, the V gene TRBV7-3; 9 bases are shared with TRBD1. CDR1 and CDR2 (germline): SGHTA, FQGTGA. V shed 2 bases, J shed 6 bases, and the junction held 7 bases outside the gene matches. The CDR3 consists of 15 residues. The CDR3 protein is CASSLGTGWNDGYTF. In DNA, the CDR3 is TGTGCCAGCAGCTTAGGGACAGGGTGGAATGATGGCTACACCTTC.

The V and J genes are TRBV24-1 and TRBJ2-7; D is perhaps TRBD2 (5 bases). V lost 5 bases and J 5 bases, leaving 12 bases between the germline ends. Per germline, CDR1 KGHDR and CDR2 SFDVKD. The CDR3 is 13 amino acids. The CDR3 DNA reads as TGTGCCACCAGTGGGGATAGCGACCACGAGCAGTACTTC. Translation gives CATSGDSDHEQYF.

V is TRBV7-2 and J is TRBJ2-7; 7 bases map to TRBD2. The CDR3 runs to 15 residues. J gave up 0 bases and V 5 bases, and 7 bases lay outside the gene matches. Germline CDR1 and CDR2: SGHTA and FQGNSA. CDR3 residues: CASSPGGGSSYEQYF. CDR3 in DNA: TGTGCCAGCAGCCCTGGGGGGGGTTCCTCCTACGAGCAGTACTTC.

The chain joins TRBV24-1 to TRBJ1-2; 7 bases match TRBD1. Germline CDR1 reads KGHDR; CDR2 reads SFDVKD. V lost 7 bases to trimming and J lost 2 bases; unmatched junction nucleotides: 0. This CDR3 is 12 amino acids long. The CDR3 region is CATRDRNYGYTF. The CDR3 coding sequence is TGTGCCACCAGGGACAGGAACTATGGCTACACCTTC.

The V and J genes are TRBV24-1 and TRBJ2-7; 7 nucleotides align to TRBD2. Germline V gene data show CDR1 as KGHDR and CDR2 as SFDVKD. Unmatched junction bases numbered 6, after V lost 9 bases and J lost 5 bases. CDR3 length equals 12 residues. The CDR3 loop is CATSRGEDEQYF. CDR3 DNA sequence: TGTGCCACCTCTCGGGGGGAGGACGAGCAGTACTTC.

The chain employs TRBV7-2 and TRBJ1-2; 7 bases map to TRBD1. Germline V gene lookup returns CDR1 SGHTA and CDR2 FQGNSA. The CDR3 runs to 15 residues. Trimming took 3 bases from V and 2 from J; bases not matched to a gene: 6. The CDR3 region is CASSLYRGGNYGYTF. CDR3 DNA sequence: TGTGCCAGCAGCTTGTACAGGGGAGGAAACTATGGCTACACCTTC.

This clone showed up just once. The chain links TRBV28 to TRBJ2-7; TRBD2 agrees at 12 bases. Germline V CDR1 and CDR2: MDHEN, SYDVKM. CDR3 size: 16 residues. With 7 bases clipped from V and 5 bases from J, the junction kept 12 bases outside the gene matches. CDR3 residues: CASTLASGRARDEQYF. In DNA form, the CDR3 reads TGTGCCAGCACCCTGGCTAGCGGGAGGGCCAGGGACGAGCAGTACTTC.

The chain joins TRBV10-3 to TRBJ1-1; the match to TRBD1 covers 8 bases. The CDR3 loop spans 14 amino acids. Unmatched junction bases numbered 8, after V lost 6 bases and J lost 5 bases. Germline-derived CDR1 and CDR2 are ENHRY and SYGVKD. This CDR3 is CAIRTDRDGTEAFF. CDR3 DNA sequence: TGTGCCATCAGGACGGACAGGGACGGGACTGAAGCTTTCTTT.

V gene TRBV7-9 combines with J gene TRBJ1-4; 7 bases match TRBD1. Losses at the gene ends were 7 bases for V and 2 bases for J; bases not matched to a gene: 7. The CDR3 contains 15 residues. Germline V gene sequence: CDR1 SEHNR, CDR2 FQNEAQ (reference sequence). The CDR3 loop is CASKLRGQTNEKLFF. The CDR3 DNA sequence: TGTGCCAGCAAACTAAGGGGACAGACTAATGAAAAACTGTTTTTT.

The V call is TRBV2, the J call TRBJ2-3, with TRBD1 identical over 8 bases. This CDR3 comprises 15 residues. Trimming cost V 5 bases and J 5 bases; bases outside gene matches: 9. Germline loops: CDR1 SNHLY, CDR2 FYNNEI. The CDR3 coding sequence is TGTGCCAGCAGTATAGAACAGGGGGTCGGAGATACGCAGTATTTT. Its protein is CASSIEQGVGDTQYF.

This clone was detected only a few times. The CDR3 nucleotides are TGCGCCAGCAAACCCCAGGGGGCGAGCTCTGGAAACACCATATATTTT. Translating gives CASKPQGASSGNTIYF. This chain joins TRBV5-1 and TRBJ1-3; 8 nucleotides line up with TRBD1. From germline, CDR1 is SGHRS and CDR2 YFSETQ. The junction had 8 bases not matched to a gene; V was cut back by 6 bases and J by 0 bases. The CDR3 length is 16 residues.

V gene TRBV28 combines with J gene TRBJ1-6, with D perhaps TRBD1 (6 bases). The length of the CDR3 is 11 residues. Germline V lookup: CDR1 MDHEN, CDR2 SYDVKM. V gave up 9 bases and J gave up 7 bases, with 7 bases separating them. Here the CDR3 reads CASQGNSPLHF. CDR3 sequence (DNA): TGTGCCAGTCAGGGGAATTCACCCCTCCACTTT.

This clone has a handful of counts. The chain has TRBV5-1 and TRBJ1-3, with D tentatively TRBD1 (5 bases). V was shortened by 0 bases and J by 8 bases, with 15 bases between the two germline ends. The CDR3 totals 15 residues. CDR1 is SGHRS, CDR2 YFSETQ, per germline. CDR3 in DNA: TGCGCCAGCAGCTTGGAGGCCAGTCCGGGGGACACCATATATTTT. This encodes CASSLEASPGDTIYF. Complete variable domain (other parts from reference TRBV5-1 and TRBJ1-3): KAGVTQTPRYLIKTRGQQVTLSCSPISGHRSVSWYQQTPGQGLQFLFEYFSETQRNKGNFPGRFSGRQFSNSRSEMNVSTLELGDSALYLCASSLEASPGDTIYFGEGSWLTVV.

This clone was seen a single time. DNA of the CDR3: TGTGCCAGCAGCCGGGGTAGTCGTCAGCCCCAGCATTTT. Its protein product is CASSRGSRQPQHF. This rearrangement joins TRBV12-3 or TRBV12-4 to TRBJ1-5; D is ambiguous. Trimming stripped 6 bases from V and 6 bases from J, with 12 bases between. This CDR3 is built from 13 residues.

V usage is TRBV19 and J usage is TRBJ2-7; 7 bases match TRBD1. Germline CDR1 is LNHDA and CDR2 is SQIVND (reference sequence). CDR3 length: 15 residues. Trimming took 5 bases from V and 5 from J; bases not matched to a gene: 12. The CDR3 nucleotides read TGTGCCAGTAGTCCTTTCGAGACAGGGAGCCACGAGCAGTACTTC. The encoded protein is CASSPFETGSHEQYF.

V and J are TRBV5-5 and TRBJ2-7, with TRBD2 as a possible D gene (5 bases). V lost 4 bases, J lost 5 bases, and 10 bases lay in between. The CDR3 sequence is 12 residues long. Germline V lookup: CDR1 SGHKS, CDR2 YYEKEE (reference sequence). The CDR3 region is CASSPGLNEQYF. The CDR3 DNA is TGTGCCAGCAGCCCGGGGTTGAACGAGCAGTACTTC.

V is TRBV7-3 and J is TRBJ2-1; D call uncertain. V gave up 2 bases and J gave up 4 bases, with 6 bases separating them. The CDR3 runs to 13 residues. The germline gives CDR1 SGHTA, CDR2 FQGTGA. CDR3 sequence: CASSLHRYNEQFF. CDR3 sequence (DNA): TGTGCCAGCAGCTTACACAGATACAATGAGCAGTTCTTC.

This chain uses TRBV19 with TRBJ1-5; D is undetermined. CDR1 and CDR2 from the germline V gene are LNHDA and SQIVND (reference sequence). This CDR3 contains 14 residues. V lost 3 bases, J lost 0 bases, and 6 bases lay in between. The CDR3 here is CASSIGYSNQPQHF. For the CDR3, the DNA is TGTGCCAGTAGTATCGGGTATAGCAATCAGCCCCAGCATTTT.